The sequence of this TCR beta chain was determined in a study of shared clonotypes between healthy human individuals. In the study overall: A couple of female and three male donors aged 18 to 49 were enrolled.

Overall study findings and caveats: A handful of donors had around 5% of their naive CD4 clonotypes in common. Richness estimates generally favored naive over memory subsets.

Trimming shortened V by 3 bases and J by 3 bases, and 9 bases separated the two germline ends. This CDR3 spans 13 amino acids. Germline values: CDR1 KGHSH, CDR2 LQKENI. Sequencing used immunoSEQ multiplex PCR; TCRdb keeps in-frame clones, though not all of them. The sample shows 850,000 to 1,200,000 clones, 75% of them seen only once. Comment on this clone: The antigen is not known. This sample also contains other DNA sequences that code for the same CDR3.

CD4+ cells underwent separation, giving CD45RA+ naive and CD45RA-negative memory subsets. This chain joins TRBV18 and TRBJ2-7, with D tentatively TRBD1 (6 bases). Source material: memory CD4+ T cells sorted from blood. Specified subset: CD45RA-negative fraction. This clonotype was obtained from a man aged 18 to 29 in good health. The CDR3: CASSPQGSYEQYF. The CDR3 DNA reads TGTGCCAGCTCACCCCAGGGGAGCTACGAGCAGTACTTC.